The rows below give T cell receptor beta chains drawn from one sample of a study of blood T cell repertoires in COVID-19. The data were produced by immunoSEQ multiplex PCR, yet TCRdb's version contains in-frame clones alone and is incomplete. The sample holds roughly 120,000 clones, approximately 84% seen once. The sequenced material came from peripheral blood. These receptors originate from a middle-aged man with acute or convalescent COVID-19. Each CDR3 is given with its conserved first and last residue. Each record gives: D gene, clone size, V gene, J gene, CDR3 DNA, CDR3 protein. A D gene is named only where the DNA matches it firmly. Clone size is stated in some rows and not others, as once, few, many or a class when expanded.

NA	few	TRBV6-5	TRBJ1-6	TGTGCCAGCAGTTCAGGGCCATATAATTCACCCCTCCACTTT	CASSSGPYNSPLHF
NA	NA	TRBV27	TRBJ2-7	TGTGCCAGCAGTTCCGGGTACGAGCAGTACTTC	CASSSGYEQYF
TRBD1	NA	TRBV12-3/TRBV12-4	TRBJ1-2	TGTGCCAGCACCTCAGGGGGCGACTATGGCTACACCTTC	CASTSGGDYGYTF
TRBD1	NA	TRBV24-1	TRBJ2-7	TGTGCCACCAGCGACCCGGGACAGGGGGCCTACGAGCAGTACTTC	CATSDPGQGAYEQYF
TRBD2	once	TRBV19	TRBJ2-1	TGTGCCAGTAGTAGAAGGACTAGCGGGGGGGCCTACAATGAGCAGTTCTTC	CASSRRTSGGAYNEQFF
TRBD1	NA	TRBV28	TRBJ2-7	TGTGCCAGCAGTCCTACGGGACAGGCCTACGAGCAGTACTTC	CASSPTGQAYEQYF
TRBD1	NA	TRBV3-1/TRBV3-2	TRBJ1-4	TGTGCCAGCAGCCGGGGGACAGGGGGGGAAAAACTGTTTTTT	CASSRGTGGEKLFF
NA	NA	TRBV4-3	TRBJ1-3	TGCGCCAGCAGCCAAGATCGAGGGGGAAACACCATATATTTT	CASSQDRGGNTIYF
TRBD2	NA	TRBV27	TRBJ2-7	TGTGCCAGCAGTCAATGGGGCTTTAGCGCGGGGGGATCCTACGAGCAGTACTTC	CASSQWGFSAGGSYEQYF
NA	NA	TRBV24-1	TRBJ2-2	TGTGCCACCAGTGACCCCACAGCGAACACCGGGGAGCTGTTTTTT	CATSDPTANTGELFF
TRBD1	few	TRBV15	TRBJ2-5	TGTGCCACCAGCACCGGGACAGGGGGCGCGGAGACCCAGTACTTC	CATSTGTGGAETQYF
NA	NA	TRBV7-5	TRBJ2-7	TGTGTCAGAAGCTTAGAGGAGCGGGGGGTCTACGAGCAGTACTTC	CVRSLEERGVYEQYF
NA	NA	TRBV2	TRBJ1-1	TGTGCCAGCAGCCGGCAGGAGGCCATGAACACTGAAGCTTTCTTT	CASSRQEAMNTEAFF
NA	few	TRBV4-3	TRBJ2-5	TGCGCCAGCAGCCCCCGGATAGCGGAGTACCAAGAGACCCAGTACTTC	CASSPRIAEYQETQYF
TRBD2	few	TRBV2	TRBJ2-1	TGTGCCAGCAGGGTCTCTAGCGGGGGTCCGAGCTCCTACAATGAGCAGTTCTTC	CASRVSSGGPSSYNEQFF
NA	few	TRBV19	TRBJ1-6	TGTGCCACATCCGAGGTCGGGTCACCCCTCCACTTT	CATSEVGSPLHF
TRBD1	NA	TRBV19	TRBJ1-3	TGTGCCAGCTCACAGGGGGCTACTGGAAACACCATATATTTT	CASSQGATGNTIYF
NA	once	TRBV9	TRBJ2-5	TGTGCCAGCAGCGTAGCTGGTAACAGAGGGGAGACCCAGTACTTC	CASSVAGNRGETQYF
TRBD1	NA	TRBV29-1	TRBJ1-3	TGCAGCGTTGAAGATCTAGGGGGCCCGGATTTT	CSVEDLGGPDF
TRBD2	NA	TRBV27	TRBJ2-1	TGTGCCAGCAGTTCTAGCGGGGGGAGAGGCAATGAGCAGTTCTTC	CASSSSGGRGNEQFF
NA	NA	TRBV6-5	TRBJ1-6	TGTGCCAGCAGTTACTCATACGGCAGGAATTCACCCCTCCACTTT	CASSYSYGRNSPLHF
NA	NA	TRBV21-1	TRBJ2-3	TGTGCCAGCAGGACGGACACCCGACTAGGGAGAGGCACAGATACGCAGTATTTT	CASRTDTRLGRGTDTQYF
NA	NA	TRBV13	TRBJ2-7	TGTGCCAGCAGCTTAGCTGCCTACGAGCAGTACTTC	CASSLAAYEQYF
NA	NA	TRBV14	TRBJ1-6	TGTGCCAGCAGCCAAGAGGACAGAAGTACCAATTCACCCCTCCACTTT	CASSQEDRSTNSPLHF
TRBD1	NA	TRBV19	TRBJ2-2	TGTGCCAGTGCCCTAGGACAGGGGAACACCGGGGAGCTGTTTTTT	CASALGQGNTGELFF
TRBD1	NA	TRBV12-3/TRBV12-4	TRBJ2-5	TGTGCCAGCAGCAGGACAGGGCAAGAGACCCAGTACTTC	CASSRTGQETQYF
NA	NA	TRBV9	TRBJ2-7	TGTGCCAGCAGCCCCAACGGGGTAGTCGGCTACGAGCAGTACTTC	CASSPNGVVGYEQYF
NA	NA	TRBV5-1	TRBJ2-5	TGCGCCAGCAGGAGGCGGGACCAACAAGAGACCCAGTACTTC	CASRRRDQQETQYF
NA	NA	TRBV9	TRBJ1-3	TGTGCCAGCAGCGTAGTTGGACTCCTCTCTGGAAACACCATATATTTT	CASSVVGLLSGNTIYF
NA	NA	TRBV6-4	TRBJ2-2	TGTGCCAGCAGTGCGGGGGACACCGGGGAGCTGTTTTTT	CASSAGDTGELFF
NA	NA	TRBV11-2	TRBJ2-7	TGTGCCAGCAGCCGCCCGACTACCCGCTACGAGCAGTACTTC	CASSRPTTRYEQYF
TRBD1	NA	TRBV20-1	TRBJ1-1	TGCAGTGCTAGTCCAGGGGGGAACACTGAAGCTTTCTTT	CSASPGGNTEAFF
NA	NA	TRBV30	TRBJ2-4	TGTGCCTGGATCGGGAAATTAGCCAAAAACATTCAGTACTTC	CAWIGKLAKNIQYF
NA	few	TRBV21-1	TRBJ2-1	TGTGCCAGCAGCGGCACACCCGTACCGACCCGCAGGGGCGGGGGTTACAATGAGCAGTTCTTC	CASSGTPVPTRRGGGYNEQFF
NA	NA	TRBV10-3	TRBJ1-2	TGTGCCATCAGTGAGCCCCGGGATGGCTACACCTTC	CAISEPRDGYTF
TRBD1	NA	TRBV12-3/TRBV12-4	TRBJ1-4	TGTGCCAGCAGTTGGGACAGGGAAAAACTGTTTTTT	CASSWDREKLFF
NA	once	TRBV24-1	TRBJ2-5	TGTGCCACCAGTGATTCGCCGGGACTTCTGGAGACCCAGTACTTC	CATSDSPGLLETQYF
TRBD2	NA	TRBV24-1	TRBJ2-3	TGTGCCACCAGTGATTTGAACGGACTAGCGGGGAACACAGATACGCAGTATTTT	CATSDLNGLAGNTDTQYF
TRBD1	NA	TRBV5-4	TRBJ1-1	TGTGCCAGCAGCTCCGGGACAGGGGCCACTGAAGCTTTCTTT	CASSSGTGATEAFF
NA	once	TRBV2	TRBJ2-7	TGTGCCAGCAGTGCTCCTCTGGCGGGGGCCACCTACGAGCAGTACTTC	CASSAPLAGATYEQYF
NA	NA	TRBV4-2	TRBJ2-2	TGTGCCAGCAGCCAAGACCCTAGCATGAACACCGGGGAGCTGTTTTTT	CASSQDPSMNTGELFF
NA	NA	TRBV12-3/TRBV12-4	TRBJ1-2	TGTGCCAGCCACCTGGAGGCAAACTATGGCTACACCTTC	CASHLEANYGYTF
TRBD2	NA	TRBV19	TRBJ2-3	TGTGCCAGTAGTATAGGGCTAGCGGGGGGAACTCACACAGATACGCAGTATTTT	CASSIGLAGGTHTDTQYF
TRBD2	NA	TRBV6-2/TRBV6-3	TRBJ2-7	TGTGCCAGCAGCTCACCCAGGACTAGCGGGTACGAGCAGTACTTC	CASSSPRTSGYEQYF